This T cell receptor (beta chain) was sequenced for a study of T cells expressing NK-cell markers. Study outcomes and limitations: The study found dominant NKG2C+ clonotypes at roughly 1.0-7.0% of CD8+ T cells in six donors.

Regarding this clonotype: Its specificity is unknown.

The germline CDR1 and CDR2 sequences are MNHEY and SMNVEV (reference sequence). CDR3 length: 14 residues. Making the TCR beta cDNA relied on 5'RACE template switching with UMIs. Using the 5' RACE reads, TCRdb records one entry per CDR3 protein without DNA. The sample holds thousands of distinct CDR3 sequences. The chain employs TRBV27 and TRBJ2-3; the D call from TCRdb, TRBD1, cannot be confirmed without DNA. This TCR was sampled from a man younger than 35 in good health. Sequencing input: blood T cells: a sorted CD56 or NKG2C T cell subset, CD4+ or CD8+ T cells, or bulk PBMC T cells (not recorded which). The CDR3 spells CASSRGVRADTQYF.